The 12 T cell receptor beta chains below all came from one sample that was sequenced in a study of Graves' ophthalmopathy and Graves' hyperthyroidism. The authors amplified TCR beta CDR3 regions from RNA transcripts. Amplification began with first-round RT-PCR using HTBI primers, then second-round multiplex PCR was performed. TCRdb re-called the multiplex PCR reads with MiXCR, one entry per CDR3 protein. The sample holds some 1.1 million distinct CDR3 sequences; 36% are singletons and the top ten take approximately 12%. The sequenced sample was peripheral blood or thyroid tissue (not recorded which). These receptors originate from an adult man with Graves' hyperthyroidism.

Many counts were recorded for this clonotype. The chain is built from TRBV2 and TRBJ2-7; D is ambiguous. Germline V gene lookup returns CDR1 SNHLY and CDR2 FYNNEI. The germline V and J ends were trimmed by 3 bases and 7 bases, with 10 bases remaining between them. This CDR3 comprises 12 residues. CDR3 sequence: CASSEISLEQYF. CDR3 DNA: TGTGCCAGCAGTGAGATATCCCTTGAGCAGTACTTC.

CDR3 coding DNA: TGTGCCATCAGTGAGGGGGAAGAGCGGGAGTATAGCACAGATACGCAGTATTTT. The encoded protein is CAISEGEEREYSTDTQYF. The chain links TRBV10-3 to TRBJ2-3; 8 bases align to TRBD2. Germline CDR1 reads ENHRY; CDR2 reads SYGVKD. V gave up 2 bases and J gave up 0 bases; unmatched junction bases: 10. There are 18 residues in the CDR3.

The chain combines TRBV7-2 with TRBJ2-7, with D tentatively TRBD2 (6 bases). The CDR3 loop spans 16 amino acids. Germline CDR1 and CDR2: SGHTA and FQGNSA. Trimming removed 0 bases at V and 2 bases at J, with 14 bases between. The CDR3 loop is CASSLAVDWTTYEQYF. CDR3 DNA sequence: TGTGCCAGCAGCTTAGCGGTGGACTGGACTACCTACGAGCAGTACTTC.

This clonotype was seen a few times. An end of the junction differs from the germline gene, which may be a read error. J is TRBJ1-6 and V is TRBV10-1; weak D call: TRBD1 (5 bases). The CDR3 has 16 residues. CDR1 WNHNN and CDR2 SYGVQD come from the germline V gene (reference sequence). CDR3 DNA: TGTGCCAGCTCACCCACGGGGACCGCCAGGGATTCACCCCTCCACTTT. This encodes CASSPTGTARDSPLHF.

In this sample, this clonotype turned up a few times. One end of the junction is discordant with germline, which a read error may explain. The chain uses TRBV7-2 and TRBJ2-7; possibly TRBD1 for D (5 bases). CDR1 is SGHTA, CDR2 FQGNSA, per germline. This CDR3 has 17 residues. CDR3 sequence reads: CASSQEPPRARYPEQYF. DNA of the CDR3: TGCGCCAGCAGCCAAGAGCCGCCCAGGGCGCGATACCCCGAGCAGTACTTC. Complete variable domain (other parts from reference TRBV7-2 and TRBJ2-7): GAGVSQSPSNKVTEKGKDVELRCDPISGHTALYWYRQSLGQGLEFLIYFQGNSAPDKSGLPSDRFSAERTGGSVSTLTIQRTQQEDSAVYLCASSQEPPRARYPEQYFGPGTRLTVT.

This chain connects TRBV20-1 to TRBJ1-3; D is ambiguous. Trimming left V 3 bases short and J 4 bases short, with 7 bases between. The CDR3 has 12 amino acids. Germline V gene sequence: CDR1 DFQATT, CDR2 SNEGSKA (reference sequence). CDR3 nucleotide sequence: TGCAGTGCTAGTGATGCGGGAAACACCATATATTTT. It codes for CSASDAGNTIYF.

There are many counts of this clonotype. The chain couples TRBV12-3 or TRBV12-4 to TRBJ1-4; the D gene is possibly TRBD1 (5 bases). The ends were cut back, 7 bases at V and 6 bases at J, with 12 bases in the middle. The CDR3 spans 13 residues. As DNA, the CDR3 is TGTGCCAGCAAGTACCTGGGACATGAAAAACTGTTTTTT. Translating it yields CASKYLGHEKLFF.

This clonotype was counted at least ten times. The DNA for the CDR3 is TGTGCCAGCAGTGGAGTGAGAGAGAACACTGAAGCTTTCTTT. Translated, it gives CASSGVRENTEAFF. This chain connects TRBV2 to TRBJ1-1; D call uncertain. This CDR3 has 14 residues. Trimming shortened V by 4 bases and J by 1 base, and 10 bases separated the two germline ends. From germline, CDR1 is SNHLY and CDR2 FYNNEI.

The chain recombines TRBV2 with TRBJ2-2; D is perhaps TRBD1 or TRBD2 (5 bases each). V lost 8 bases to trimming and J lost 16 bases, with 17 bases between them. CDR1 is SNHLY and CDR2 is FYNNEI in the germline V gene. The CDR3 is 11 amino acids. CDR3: CASDTREGQFF. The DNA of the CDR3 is TGTGCCAGCGATACCAGAGAGGGGCAGTTTTTT.

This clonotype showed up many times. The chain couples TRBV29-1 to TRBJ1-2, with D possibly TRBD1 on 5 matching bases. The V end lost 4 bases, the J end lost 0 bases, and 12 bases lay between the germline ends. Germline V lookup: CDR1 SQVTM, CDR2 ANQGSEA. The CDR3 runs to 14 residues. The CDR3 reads CSVVGGSANYGYTF. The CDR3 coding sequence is TGCAGCGTTGTTGGGGGATCGGCTAACTATGGCTACACCTTC. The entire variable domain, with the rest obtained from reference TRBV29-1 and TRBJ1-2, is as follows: SAVISQKPSRDICQRGTSLTIQCQVDSQVTMMFWYRQQPGQSLTLIATANQGSEATYESGFVIDKFPISRPNLTFSTLTVSNMSPEDSSIYLCSVVGGSANYGYTFGSGTRLTVV.

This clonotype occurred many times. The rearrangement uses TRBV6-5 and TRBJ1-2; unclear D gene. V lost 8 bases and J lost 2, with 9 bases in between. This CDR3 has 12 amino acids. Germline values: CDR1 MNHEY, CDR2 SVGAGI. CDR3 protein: CASHAGNYGYTF. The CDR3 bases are TGTGCCAGCCACGCGGGGAACTATGGCTACACCTTC.

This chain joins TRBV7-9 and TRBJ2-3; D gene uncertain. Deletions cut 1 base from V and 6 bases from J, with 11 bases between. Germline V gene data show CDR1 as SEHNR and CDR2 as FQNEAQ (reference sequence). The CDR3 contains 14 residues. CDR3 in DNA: TGTGCCAGCAGCTTAGGCGGAGTGAGGGATACGCAGTATTTT. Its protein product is CASSLGGVRDTQYF.